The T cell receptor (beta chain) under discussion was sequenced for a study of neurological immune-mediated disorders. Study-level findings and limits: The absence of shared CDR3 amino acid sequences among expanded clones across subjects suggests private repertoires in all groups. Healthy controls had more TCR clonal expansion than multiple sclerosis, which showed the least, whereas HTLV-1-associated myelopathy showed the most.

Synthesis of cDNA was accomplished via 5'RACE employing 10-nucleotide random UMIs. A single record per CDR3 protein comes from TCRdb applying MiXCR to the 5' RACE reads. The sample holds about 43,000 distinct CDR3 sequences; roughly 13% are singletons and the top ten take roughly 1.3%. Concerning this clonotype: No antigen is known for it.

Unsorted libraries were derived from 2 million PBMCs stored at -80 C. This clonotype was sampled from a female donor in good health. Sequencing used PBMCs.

CDR3 in DNA: TGCGGACTGCTGGAGGGGCCCTATGGCTACACCTTC. Its protein is CGLLEGPYGYTF. V is TRBV20-1 and J is TRBJ1-2, with a tentative D call TRBD1 (5 bases). Germline CDR1 is DFQATT and CDR2 is SNEGSKA (reference sequence). The CDR3 has 12 residues.